This T cell receptor beta chain was recovered during a study of STAT5B mutations in CD4+ large granular lymphocyte leukemia. Overall study findings and caveats: TRBV06-family usage was enriched in top patient clones (8/27) versus controls (2/35). Patient CD4-sorted repertoires stayed more clonal than healthy ones after leukemic-clone removal.

CDR3 length: 13 residues. From germline, CDR1 is SNHLY and CDR2 FYNNEI. Trimming cost V 10 bases and J 2 bases; bases outside gene matches: 6. This was a survey-level run. Clones were read by immunoSEQ multiplex PCR, and TCRdb kept only the in-frame ones, dropping some. The data contain approximately 36,000 clones, 75% to 85% of them singletons. Healthy controls were blood donor buffy coats. In its sample, this clone was seen a few times. The antigen remains unidentified. The sequence derives from a human donor in good health. This rearrangement joins TRBV2 to TRBJ2-5; 8 bases agree with TRBD1. Sequenced material: CD4+ T cells from blood buffy coats. CDR3 DNA sequence: TGTGCCACCGATCGACAGGGGCAAGAGACCCAGTACTTC. The encoded protein is CATDRQGQETQYF.